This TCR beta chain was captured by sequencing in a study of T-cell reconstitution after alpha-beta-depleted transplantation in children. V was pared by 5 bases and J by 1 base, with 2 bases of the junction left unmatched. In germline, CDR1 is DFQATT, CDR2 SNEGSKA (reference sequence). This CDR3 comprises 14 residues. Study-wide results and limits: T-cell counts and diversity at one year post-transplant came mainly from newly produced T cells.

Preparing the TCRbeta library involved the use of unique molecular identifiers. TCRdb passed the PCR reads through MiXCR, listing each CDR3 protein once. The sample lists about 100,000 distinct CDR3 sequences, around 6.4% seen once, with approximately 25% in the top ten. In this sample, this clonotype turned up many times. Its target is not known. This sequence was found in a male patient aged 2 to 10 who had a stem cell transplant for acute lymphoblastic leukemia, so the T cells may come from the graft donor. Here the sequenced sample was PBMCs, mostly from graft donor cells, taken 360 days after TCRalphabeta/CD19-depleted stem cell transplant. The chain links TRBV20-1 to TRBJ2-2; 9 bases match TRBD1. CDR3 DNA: TGCAGTGCTTGGGACAGGGAGAACACCGGGGAGCTGTTTTTT. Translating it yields CSAWDRENTGELFF.